This TCR beta chain was captured in a study of blood T cell repertoires in COVID-19. Study-wide background: Sites across the United States, Italy and Spain contributed samples from acute and convalescent COVID-19.

Clones were sequenced by immunoSEQ multiplex PCR, and TCRdb holds only the in-frame ones, with some missing. The data show tens of thousands of clones, roughly 80% seen once. There are 19 residues in the CDR3. V trimming: 0 bases; J trimming: 5 bases; junction bases outside the gene matches: 8. Germline V lookup: CDR1 LGHNA, CDR2 YSLEER. The specimen sequenced was peripheral blood. The sequence was obtained from a human donor in a cohort sampled during active COVID-19. The gene calls are TRBV4-3 and TRBJ2-2, with TRBD2 matching over 14 bases. The CDR3 coding sequence is TGCGCCAGCAGCCAAGATTTGGGACTAGCGGGAGTGGGTACCGGGGAGCTGTTTTTT. This translates into CASSQDLGLAGVGTGELFF.